The 2 T cell receptor beta chains below come from one sample, sequenced in a study of cytomegalovirus exposure and HLA in healthy donors. 60 Vbeta and 13 Jbeta primers were used in PCR. Generated by immunoSEQ multiplex PCR, the TCRdb table keeps only in-frame clones and is missing some. The sample has roughly 52,000 clones, around 50% seen once. Sequences were obtained from PBMCs. These receptors all stem from a human donor in good health.

The chain links TRBV5-1 to TRBJ1-2; D is perhaps TRBD1 (6 bases). Looked up from germline, CDR1 is SGHRS and CDR2 is YFSETQ. The CDR3 totals 15 residues. Trimming removed 0 bases at V and 9 bases at J, with 18 bases between. In DNA form, the CDR3 reads TGCGCCAGCAGCTTGGCCTCGGGCAGGGGAGTTAGCTACACCTTC. Translated: CASSLASGRGVSYTF. The variable domain in full, completed from reference TRBV5-1 and TRBJ1-2, reads KAGVTQTPRYLIKTRGQQVTLSCSPISGHRSVSWYQQTPGQGLQFLFEYFSETQRNKGNFPGRFSGRQFSNSRSEMNVSTLELGDSALYLCASSLASGRGVSYTFGSGTRLTVV.

The chain employs TRBV29-1 and TRBJ1-3; D unresolved. The CDR3 contains 14 residues. V gave up 3 bases and J gave up 4 bases, with 13 bases separating them. Germline CDR1 SQVTM, CDR2 ANQGSEA. CDR3 coding DNA: TGCAGCGTTGAGGCCGGGTTTAGGGGAAACACCATATATTTT. It codes for CSVEAGFRGNTIYF.